The present T cell receptor (beta chain) was sequenced within a study of cytomegalovirus exposure and HLA in healthy donors. The PCR contained 60 Vbeta and 13 Jbeta primers. TCRdb's copy holds only in-frame clones and misses some; the assay was immunoSEQ multiplex PCR. The sample shows 120,000 to 150,000 clones, 60% to 80% of them seen only once. Regarding this clone: Its antigen is currently unknown.

Overall study findings and caveats: Available immune exposure information covered CMV serostatus only.

The TCR sequence derives from a male donor in good health and CMV-seronegative. Sequencing input: PBMCs.

CDR3 sequence (DNA): TGCGCCAGCAGCCAAAACAGGGGACGCTACGAGCAGTACTTC. Translation gives CASSQNRGRYEQYF. The chain joins TRBV4-3 to TRBJ2-7, with TRBD1 matching over 7 bases. This CDR3 spans 14 amino acids. Per the germline V gene, CDR1 is LGHNA and CDR2 is YSLEER. V lost 2 bases to trimming and J lost 3 bases; unmatched junction nucleotides: 4.